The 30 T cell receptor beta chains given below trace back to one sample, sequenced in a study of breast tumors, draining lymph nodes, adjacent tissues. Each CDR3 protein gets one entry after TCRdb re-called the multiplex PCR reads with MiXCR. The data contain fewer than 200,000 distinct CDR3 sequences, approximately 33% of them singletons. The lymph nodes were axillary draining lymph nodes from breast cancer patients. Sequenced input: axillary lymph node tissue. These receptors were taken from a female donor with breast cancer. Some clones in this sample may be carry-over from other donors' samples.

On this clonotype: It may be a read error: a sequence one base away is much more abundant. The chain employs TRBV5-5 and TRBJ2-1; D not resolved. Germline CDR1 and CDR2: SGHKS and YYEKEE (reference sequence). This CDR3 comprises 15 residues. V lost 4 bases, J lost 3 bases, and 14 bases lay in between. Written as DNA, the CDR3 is TGTGCCAGCAGCCCCTCGAGCGCAGACTACAATGAGCAGTTCTTC. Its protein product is CASSPSSADYNEQFF.

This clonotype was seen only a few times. CDR3 DNA sequence: TGTGCCAGCAGTCCGGACAGTACACAAGAGACCCAGTACTTC. Its protein is CASSPDSTQETQYF. The rearrangement links TRBV5-4 to TRBJ2-5; possible D gene TRBD1, 6 bases. The V gene's germline CDR1 is SGHNT and CDR2 YYREEE (reference sequence). The CDR3 covers 14 residues. Trimming removed 5 bases at V and 2 bases at J, with 13 bases between.

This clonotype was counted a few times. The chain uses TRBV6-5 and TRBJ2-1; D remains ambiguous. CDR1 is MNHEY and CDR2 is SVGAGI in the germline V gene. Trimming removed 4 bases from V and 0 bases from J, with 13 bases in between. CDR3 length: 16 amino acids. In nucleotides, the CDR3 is TGTGCCAGCAGTTCAGGAGAGCGAAGCTCCTACAATGAGCAGTTCTTC. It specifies CASSSGERSSYNEQFF.

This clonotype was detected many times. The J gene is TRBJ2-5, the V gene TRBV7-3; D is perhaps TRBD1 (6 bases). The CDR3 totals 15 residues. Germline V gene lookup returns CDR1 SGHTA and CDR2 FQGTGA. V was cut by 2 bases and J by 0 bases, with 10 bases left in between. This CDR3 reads CASSLSRDNQETQYF. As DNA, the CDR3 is TGTGCCAGCAGCTTATCCCGGGACAACCAAGAGACCCAGTACTTC.

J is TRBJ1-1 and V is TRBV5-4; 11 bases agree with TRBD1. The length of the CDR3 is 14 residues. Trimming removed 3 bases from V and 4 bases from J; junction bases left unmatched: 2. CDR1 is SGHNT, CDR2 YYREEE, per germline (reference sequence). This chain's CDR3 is CASSWGTGGTEAFF. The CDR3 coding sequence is TGTGCCAGCAGCTGGGGGACAGGGGGCACTGAAGCTTTCTTT.

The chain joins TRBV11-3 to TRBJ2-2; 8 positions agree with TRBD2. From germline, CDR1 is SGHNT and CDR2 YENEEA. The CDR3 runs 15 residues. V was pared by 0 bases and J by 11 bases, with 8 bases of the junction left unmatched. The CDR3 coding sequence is TGTGCCAGCAGCTTAGAACCGGGGGGGTACAATGAGCTGTTTTTT. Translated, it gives CASSLEPGGYNELFF.

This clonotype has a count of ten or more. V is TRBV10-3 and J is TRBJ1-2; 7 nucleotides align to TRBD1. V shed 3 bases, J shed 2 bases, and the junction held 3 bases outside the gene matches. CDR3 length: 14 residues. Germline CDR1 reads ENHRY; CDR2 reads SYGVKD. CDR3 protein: CAISESRGNYGYTF. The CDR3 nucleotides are TGTGCCATCAGTGAATCCAGGGGGAACTATGGCTACACCTTC.

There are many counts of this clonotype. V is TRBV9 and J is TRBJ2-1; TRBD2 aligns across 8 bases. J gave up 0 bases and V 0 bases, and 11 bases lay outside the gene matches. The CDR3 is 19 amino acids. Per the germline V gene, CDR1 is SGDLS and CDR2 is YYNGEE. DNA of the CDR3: TGTGCCAGCAGCGTAGTCTCGATCGCGGGAGGCACCTCCTACAATGAGCAGTTCTTC. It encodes CASSVVSIAGGTSYNEQFF.

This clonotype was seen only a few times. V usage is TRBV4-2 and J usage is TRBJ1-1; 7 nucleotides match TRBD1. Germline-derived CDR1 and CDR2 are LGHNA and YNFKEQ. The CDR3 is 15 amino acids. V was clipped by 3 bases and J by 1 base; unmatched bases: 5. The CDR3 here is CASSQGDRKNTEAFF. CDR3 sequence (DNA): TGTGCCAGCAGCCAGGGGGACAGAAAGAACACTGAAGCTTTCTTT.

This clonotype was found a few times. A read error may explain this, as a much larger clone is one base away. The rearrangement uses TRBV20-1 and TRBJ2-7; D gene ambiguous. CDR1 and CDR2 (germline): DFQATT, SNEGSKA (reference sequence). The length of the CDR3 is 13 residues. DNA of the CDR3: TGCAGTGCTAGAGAGGTAGTCTCCTACGCGCAGTACTTC. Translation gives CSAREVVSYAQYF.

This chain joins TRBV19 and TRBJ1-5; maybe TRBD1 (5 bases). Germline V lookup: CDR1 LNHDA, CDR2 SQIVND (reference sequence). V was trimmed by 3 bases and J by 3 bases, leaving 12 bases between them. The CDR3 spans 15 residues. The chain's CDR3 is CASSIGAWVNQPQHF. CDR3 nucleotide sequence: TGTGCCAGTAGTATTGGGGCGTGGGTCAATCAGCCCCAGCATTTT.

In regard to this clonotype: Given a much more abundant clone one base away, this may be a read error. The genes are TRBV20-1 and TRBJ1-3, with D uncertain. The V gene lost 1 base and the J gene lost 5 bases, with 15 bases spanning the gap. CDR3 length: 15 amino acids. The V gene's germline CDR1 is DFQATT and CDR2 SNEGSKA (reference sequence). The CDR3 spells CSARVGGELRNTIYF. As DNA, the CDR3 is TGCAGTGCTAGAGTGGGCGGGGAATTGCGAAACACCATATATTTT.

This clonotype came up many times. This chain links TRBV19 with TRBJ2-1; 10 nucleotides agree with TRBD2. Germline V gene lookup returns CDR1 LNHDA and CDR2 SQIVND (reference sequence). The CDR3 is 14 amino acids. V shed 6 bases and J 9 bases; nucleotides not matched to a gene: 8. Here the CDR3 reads CASSMGLAISEQFF. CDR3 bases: TGTGCCAGTAGCATGGGACTAGCGATAAGTGAGCAGTTCTTC.

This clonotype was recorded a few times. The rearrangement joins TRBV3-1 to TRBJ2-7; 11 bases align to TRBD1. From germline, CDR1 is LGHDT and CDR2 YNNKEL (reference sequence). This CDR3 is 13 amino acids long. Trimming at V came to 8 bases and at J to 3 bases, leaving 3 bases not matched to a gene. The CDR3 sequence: CASGGQGDYEQYF. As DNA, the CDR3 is TGTGCCAGCGGGGGACAGGGGGACTACGAGCAGTACTTC.

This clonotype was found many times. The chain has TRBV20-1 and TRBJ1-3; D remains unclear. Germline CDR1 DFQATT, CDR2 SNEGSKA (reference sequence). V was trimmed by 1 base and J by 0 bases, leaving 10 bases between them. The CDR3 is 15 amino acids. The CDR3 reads CSARVTATSGNTIYF. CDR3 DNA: TGCAGTGCTAGAGTGACGGCTACCTCTGGAAACACCATATATTTT.

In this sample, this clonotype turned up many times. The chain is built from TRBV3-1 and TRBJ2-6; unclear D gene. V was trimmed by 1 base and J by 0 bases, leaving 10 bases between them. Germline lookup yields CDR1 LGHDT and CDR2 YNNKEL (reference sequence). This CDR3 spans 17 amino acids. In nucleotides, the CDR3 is TGTGCCAGCAGCCAAGTGTTACGGAGCTCTGGGGCCAACGTCCTGACTTTC. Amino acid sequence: CASSQVLRSSGANVLTF.

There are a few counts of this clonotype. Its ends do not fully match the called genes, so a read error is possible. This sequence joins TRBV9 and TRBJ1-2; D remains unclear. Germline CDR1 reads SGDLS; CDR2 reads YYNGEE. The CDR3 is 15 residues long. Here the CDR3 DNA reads TGTGCCAGCAGCGTAGGGGTTACTGATAACTATGGCTCCACCTTC. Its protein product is CASSVGVTDNYGSTF. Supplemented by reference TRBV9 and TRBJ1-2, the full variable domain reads DSGVTQTPKHLITATGQRVTLRCSPRSGDLSVYWYQQSLDQGLQFLIQYYNGEERAKGNILERFSAQQFPDLHSELNLSSLELGDSALYFCASSVGVTDNYGSTFGSGTRLTVV.

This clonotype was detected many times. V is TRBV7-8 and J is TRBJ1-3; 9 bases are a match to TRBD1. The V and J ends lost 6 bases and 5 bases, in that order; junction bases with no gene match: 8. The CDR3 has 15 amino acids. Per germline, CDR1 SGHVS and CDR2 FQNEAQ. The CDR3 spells CASSGDRVIRNTIYF. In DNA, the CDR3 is TGTGCCAGCAGTGGGGACAGGGTAATTCGAAACACCATATATTTT.

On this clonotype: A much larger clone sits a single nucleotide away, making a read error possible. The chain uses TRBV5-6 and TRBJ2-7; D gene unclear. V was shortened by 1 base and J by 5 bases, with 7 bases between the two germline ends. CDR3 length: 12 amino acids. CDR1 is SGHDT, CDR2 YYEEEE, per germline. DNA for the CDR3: TGTGCCAGCAGCTTGCGCACCGACGAGCAGTACTTC. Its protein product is CASSLRTDEQYF. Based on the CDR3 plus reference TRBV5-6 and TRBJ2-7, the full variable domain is DAGVTQSPTHLIKTRGQQVTLRCSPKSGHDTVSWYQQALGQGPQFIFQYYEEEERQRGNFPDRFSGHQFPNYSSELNVNALLLGDSALYLCASSLRTDEQYFGPGTRLTVT.

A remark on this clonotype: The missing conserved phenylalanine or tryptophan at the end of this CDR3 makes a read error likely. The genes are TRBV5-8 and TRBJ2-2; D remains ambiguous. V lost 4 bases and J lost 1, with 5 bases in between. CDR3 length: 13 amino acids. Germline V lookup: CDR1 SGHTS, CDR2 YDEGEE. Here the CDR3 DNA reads TGTGCCAGCAGCGCAGGGAACACCGGGGAGCTGTTTTCT. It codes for CASSAGNTGELFS.

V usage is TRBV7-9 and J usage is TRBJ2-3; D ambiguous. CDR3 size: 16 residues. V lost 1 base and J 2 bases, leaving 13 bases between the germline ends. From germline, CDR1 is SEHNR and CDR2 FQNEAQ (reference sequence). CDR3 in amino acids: CASSLGSRILTDTQYF. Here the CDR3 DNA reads TGTGCCAGCAGCTTAGGATCCCGGATACTCACAGATACGCAGTATTTT.

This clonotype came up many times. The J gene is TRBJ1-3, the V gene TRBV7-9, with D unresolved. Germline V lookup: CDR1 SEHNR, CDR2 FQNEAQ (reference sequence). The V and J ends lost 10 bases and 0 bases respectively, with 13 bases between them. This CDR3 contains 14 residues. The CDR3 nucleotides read TGTGCCACCTCCGCGGGCAACTCTGGAAACACCATATATTTT. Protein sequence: CATSAGNSGNTIYF. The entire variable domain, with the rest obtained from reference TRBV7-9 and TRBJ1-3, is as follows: DTGVSQNPRHKITKRGQNVTFRCDPISEHNRLYWYRQTLGQGPEFLTYFQNEAQLEKSRLLSDRFSAERPKGSFSTLEIQRTEQGDSAMYLCATSAGNSGNTIYFGEGSWLTVV.

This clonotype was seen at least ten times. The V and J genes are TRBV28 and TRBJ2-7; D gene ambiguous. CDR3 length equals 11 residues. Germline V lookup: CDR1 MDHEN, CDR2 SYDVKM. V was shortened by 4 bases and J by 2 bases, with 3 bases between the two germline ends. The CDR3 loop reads CASSSPYEQYF. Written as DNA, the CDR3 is TGTGCCAGCAGTTCCCCCTACGAGCAGTACTTC.

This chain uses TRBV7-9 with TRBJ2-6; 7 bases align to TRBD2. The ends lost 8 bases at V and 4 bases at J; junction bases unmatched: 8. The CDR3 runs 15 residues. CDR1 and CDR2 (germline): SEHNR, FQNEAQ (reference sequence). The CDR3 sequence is CASWGGNTGANVLTF. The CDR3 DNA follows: TGTGCCAGCTGGGGGGGGAACACCGGGGCCAACGTCCTGACTTTC. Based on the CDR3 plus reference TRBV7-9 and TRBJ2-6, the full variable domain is DTGVSQNPRHKITKRGQNVTFRCDPISEHNRLYWYRQTLGQGPEFLTYFQNEAQLEKSRLLSDRFSAERPKGSFSTLEIQRTEQGDSAMYLCASWGGNTGANVLTFGAGSRLTVL.

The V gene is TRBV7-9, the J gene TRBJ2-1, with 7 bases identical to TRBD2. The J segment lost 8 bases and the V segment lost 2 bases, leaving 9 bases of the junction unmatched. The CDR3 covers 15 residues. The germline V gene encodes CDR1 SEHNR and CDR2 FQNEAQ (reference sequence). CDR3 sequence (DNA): TGTGCCAGCAGCTTAAGGGCTAGCGGTTTTTATGAGCAGTTCTTC. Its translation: CASSLRASGFYEQFF.

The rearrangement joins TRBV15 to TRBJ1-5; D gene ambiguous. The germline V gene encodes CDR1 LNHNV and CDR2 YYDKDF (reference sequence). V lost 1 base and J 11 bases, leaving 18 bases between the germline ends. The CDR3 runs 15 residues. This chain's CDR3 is CATSRVRASQETQHF. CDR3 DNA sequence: TGTGCCACCAGCAGAGTTAGGGCCAGCCAAGAGACCCAGCATTTT.

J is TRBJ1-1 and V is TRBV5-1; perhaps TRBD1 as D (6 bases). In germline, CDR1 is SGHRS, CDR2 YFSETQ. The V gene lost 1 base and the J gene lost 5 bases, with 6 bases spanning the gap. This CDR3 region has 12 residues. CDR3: CASSLRGTEAFF. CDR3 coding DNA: TGCGCCAGCAGCTTGAGGGGGACTGAAGCTTTCTTT.

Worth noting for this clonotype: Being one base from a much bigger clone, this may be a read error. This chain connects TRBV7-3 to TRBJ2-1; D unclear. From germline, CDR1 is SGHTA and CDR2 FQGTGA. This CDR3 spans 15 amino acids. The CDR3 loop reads CASSPQKREINEQSF. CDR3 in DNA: TGTGCCAGCAGCCCACAAAAGAGAGAGATAAATGAGCAGTCCTTC.

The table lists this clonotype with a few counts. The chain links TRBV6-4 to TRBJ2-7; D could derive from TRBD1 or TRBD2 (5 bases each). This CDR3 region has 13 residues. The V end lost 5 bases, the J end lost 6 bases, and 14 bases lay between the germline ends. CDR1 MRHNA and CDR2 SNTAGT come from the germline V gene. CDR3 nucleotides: TGTGCCAGCAGTCCATCCCGGGGCGGCGAGCAGTACTTC. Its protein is CASSPSRGGEQYF.

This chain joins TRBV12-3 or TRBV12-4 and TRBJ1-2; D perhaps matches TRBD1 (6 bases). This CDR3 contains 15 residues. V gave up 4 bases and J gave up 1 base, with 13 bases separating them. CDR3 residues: CASSYTGTSNYGYTF. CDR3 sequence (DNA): TGTGCCAGCAGTTACACCGGGACAAGTAACTATGGCTACACCTTC.